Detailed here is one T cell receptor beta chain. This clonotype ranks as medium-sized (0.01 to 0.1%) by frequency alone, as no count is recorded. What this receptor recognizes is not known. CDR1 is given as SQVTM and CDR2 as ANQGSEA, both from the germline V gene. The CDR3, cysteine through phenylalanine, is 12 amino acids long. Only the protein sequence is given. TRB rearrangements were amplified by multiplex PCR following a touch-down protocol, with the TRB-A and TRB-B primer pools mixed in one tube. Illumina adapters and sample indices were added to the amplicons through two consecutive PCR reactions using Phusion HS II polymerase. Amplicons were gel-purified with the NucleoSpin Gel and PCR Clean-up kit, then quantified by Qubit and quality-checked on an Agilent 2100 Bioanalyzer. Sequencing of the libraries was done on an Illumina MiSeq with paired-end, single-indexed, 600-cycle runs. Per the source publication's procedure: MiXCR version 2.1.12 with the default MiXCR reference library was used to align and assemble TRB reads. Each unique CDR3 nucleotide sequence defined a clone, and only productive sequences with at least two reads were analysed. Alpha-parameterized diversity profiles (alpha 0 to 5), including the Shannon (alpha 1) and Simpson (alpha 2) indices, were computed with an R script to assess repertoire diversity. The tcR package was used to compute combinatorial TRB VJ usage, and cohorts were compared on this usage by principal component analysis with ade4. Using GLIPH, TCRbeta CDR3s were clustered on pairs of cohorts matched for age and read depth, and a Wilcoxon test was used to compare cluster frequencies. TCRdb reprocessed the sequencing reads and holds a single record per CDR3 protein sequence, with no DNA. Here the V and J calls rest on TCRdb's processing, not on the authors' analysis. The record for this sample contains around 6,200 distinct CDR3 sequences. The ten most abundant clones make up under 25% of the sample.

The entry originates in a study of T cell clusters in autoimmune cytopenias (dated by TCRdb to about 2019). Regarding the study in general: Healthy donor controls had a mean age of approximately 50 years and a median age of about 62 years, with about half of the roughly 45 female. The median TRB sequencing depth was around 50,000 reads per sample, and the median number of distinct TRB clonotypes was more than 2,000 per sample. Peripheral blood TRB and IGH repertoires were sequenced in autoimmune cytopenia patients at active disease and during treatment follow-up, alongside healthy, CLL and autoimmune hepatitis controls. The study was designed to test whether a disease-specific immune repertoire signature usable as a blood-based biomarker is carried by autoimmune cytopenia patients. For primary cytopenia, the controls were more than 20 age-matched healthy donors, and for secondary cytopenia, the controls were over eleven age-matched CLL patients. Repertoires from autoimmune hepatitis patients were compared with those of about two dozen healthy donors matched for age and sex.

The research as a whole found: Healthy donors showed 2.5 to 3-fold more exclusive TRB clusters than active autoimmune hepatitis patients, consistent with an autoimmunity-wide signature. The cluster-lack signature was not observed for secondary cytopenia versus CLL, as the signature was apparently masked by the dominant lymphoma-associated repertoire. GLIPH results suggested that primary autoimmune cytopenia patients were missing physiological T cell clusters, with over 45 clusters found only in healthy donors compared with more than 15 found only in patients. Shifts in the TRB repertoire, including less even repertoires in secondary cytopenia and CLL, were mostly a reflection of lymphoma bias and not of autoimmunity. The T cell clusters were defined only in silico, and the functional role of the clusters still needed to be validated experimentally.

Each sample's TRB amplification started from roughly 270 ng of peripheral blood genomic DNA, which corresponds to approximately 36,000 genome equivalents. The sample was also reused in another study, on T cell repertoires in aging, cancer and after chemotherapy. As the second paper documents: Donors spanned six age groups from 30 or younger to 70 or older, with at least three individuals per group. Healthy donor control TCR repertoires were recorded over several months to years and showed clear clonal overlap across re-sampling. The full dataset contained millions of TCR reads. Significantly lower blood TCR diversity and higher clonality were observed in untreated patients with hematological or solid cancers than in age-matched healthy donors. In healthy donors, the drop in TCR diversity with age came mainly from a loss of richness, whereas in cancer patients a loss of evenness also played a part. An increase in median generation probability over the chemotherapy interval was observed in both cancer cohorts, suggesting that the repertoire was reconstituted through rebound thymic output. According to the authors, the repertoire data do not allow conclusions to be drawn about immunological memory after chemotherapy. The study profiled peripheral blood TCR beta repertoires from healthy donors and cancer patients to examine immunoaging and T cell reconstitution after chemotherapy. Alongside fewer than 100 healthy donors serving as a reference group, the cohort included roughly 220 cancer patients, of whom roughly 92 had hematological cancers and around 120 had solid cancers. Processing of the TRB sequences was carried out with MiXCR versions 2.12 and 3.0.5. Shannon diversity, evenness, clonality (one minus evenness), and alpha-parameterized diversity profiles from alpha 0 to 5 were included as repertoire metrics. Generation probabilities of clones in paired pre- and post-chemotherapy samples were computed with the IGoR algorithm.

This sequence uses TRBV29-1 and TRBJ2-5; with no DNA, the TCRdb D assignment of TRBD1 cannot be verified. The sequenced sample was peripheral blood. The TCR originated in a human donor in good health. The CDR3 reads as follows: CSVRRGGETQYF.